This T cell receptor beta chain was profiled in a study of T cells in Graves' hyperthyroidism and ophthalmopathy. This clonotype was seen a few times. Newly diagnosed hyperthyroidism patients aged 18 to 65 years had disease lasting under 2 months. This CDR3 has 17 residues. Germline V gives CDR1 SGHVS, CDR2 FNYEAQ. Trimming at V came to 1 base and at J to 6 bases, leaving 10 bases not matched to a gene. Amplified TCR beta CDR3 regions came from RNA transcripts. With the HTBI primer set, the TCR CDR3 went through a first round of RT-PCR. TCRdb passed the multiplex PCR reads through MiXCR, listing each CDR3 protein once. The sample holds hundreds of thousands of distinct CDR3 sequences; 35% to 40% are singletons and the top ten take about 9%.

The V and J genes are TRBV7-6 and TRBJ2-7, with 12 bases fitting TRBD1. This sequence was found in a man aged 18 to 29 with Graves' hyperthyroidism. The specimen sequenced was blood. CDR3 in amino acids: CASSLDAPGTGGAEQYF. The CDR3 DNA sequence: TGTGCCAGCAGCTTAGATGCCCCCGGGACAGGGGGCGCCGAGCAGTACTTC.